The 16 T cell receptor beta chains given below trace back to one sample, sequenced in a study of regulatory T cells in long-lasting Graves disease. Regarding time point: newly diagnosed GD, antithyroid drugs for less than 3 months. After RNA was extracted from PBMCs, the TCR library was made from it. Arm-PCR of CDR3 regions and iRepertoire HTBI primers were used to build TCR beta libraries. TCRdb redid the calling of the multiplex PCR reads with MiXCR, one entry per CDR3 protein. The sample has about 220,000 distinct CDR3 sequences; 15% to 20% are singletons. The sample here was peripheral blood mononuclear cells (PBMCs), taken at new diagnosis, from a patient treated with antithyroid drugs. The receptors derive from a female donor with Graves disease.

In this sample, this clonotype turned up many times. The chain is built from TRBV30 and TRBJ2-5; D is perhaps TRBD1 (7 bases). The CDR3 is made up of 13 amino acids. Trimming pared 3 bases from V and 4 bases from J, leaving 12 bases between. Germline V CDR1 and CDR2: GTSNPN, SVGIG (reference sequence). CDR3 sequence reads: CAWRAGGLETQYF. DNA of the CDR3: TGTGCCTGGAGGGCAGGGGGGCTAGAGACCCAGTACTTC.

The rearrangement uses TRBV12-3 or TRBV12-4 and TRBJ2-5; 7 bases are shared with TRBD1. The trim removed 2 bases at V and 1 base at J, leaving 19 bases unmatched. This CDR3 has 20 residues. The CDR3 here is CASSLFRWAGGYGSQETQYF. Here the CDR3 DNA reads TGTGCCAGCAGTTTATTTCGTTGGGCAGGGGGATACGGATCCCAAGAGACCCAGTACTTC.

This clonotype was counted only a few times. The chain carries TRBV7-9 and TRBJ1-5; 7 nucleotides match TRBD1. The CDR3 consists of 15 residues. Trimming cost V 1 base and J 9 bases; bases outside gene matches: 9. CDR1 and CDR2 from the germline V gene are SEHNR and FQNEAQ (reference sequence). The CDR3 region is CASSLGDRLNGPQHF. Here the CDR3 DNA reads TGTGCCAGCAGCTTAGGGGACAGATTAAACGGGCCCCAGCATTTT.

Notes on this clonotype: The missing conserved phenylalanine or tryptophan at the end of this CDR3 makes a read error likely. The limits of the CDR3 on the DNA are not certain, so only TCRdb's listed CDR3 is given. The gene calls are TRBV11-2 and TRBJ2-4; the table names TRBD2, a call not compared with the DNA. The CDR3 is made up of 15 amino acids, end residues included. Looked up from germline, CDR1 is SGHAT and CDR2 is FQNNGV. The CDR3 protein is CASSLEISGTSVFGP.

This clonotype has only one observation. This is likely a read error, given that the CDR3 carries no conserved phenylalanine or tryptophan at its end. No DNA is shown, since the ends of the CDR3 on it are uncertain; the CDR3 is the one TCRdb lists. This CDR3 is CASSPGTGDGFTV. The chain links TRBV18 to TRBJ1-2; the D call in the table, TRBD1, was not verified against the DNA. The CDR3 length equals 13 residues, ends included. Germline assignment: CDR1 KGHSH and CDR2 LQKENI.

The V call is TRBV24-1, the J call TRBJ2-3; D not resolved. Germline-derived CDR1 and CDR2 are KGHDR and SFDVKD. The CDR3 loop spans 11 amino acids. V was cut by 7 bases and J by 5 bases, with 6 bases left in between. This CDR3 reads CATRAGDTQYF. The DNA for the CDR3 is TGTGCCACCAGGGCCGGAGATACGCAGTATTTT.

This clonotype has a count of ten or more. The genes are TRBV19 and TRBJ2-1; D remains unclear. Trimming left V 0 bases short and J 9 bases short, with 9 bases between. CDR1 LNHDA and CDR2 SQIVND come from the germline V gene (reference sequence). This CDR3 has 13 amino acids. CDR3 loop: CASSIDGGAEQFF. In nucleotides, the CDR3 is TGTGCCAGTAGTATAGATGGCGGAGCTGAGCAGTTCTTC. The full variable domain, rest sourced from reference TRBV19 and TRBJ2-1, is DGGITQSPKYLFRKEGQNVTLSCEQNLNHDAMYWYRQDPGQGLRLIYYSQIVNDFQKGDIAEGYSVSREKKESFPLTVTSAQKNPTAFYLCASSIDGGAEQFFGPGTRLTVL.

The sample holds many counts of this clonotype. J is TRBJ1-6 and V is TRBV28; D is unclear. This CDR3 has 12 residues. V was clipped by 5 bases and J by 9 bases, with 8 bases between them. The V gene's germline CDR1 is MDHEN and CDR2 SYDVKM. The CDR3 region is CASSPYGSPLHF. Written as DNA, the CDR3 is TGTGCCAGCAGTCCTTATGGTTCACCCCTCCACTTT.

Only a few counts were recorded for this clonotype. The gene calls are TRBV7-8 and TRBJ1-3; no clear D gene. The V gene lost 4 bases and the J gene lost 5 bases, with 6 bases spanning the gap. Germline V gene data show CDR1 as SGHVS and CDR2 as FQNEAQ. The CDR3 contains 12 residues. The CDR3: CASSSLRNTIYF. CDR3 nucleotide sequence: TGTGCCAGCAGCTCCCTCAGAAACACCATATATTTT. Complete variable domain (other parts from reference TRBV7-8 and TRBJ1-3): GAGVSQSPRYKVAKRGQDVALRCDPISGHVSLFWYQQALGQGPEFLTYFQNEAQLDKSGLPSDRFFAERPEGSVSTLKIQRTQQEDSAVYLCASSSLRNTIYFGEGSWLTVV.

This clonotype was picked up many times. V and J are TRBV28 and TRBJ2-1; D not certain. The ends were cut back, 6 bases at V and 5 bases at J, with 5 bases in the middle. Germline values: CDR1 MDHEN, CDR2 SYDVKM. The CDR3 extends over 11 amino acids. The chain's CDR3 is CASRENNEQFF. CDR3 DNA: TGTGCCAGCAGGGAGAACAATGAGCAGTTCTTC. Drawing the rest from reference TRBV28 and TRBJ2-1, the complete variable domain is DVKVTQSSRYLVKRTGEKVFLECVQDMDHENMFWYRQDPGLGLRLIYFSYDVKMKEKGDIPEGYSVSREKKERFSLILESASTNQTSMYLCASRENNEQFFGPGTRLTVL.

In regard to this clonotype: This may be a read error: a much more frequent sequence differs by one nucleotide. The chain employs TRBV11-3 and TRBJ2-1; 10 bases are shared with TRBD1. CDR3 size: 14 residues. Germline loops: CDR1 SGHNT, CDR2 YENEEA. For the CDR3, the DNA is TGTACCAGCAGACGACAGGGGGCTCGGAATGAGCAGTTCTTC. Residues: CTSRRQGARNEQFF. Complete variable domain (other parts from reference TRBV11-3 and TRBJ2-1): EAGVVQSPRYKIIEKKQPVAFWCNPISGHNTLYWYLQNLGQGPELLIRYENEEAVDDSQLPKDRFSAERLKGVDSTLKIQPAELGDSAVYLCTSRRQGARNEQFFGPGTRLTVL.

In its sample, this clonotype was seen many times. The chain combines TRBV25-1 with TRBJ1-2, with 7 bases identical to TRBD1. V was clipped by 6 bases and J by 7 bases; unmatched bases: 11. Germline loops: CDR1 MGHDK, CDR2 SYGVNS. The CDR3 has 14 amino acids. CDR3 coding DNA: TGTGCCAGCAGAAAGACAGGGAGGGGTGGTGGCTACACCTTC. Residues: CASRKTGRGGGYTF.

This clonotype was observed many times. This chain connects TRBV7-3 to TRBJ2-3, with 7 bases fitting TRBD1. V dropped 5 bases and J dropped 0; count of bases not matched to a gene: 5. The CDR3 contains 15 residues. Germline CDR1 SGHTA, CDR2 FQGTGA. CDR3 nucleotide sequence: TGTGCCAGCAGCCAAAGGGGGCACAGCACAGATACGCAGTATTTT. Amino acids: CASSQRGHSTDTQYF.

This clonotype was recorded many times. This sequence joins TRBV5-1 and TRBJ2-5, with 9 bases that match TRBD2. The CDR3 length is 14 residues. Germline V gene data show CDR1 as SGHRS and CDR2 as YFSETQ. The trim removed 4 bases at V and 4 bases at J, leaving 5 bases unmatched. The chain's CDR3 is CASSPGTSRETQYF. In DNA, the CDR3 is TGCGCCAGCAGCCCAGGGACTAGCCGAGAGACCCAGTACTTC.

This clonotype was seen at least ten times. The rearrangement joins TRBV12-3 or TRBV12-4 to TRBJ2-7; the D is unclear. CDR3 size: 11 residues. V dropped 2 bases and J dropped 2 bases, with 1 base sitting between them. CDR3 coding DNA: TGTGCCAGCAGTTTAACCTACGAGCAGTACTTC. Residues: CASSLTYEQYF.

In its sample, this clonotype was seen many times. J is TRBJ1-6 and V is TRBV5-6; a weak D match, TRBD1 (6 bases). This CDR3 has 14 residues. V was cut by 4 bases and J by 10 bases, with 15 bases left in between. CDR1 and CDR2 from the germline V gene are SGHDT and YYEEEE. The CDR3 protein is CASSLWGADSPLHF. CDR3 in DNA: TGTGCCAGCAGCCTATGGGGGGCAGACTCACCCCTCCACTTT.